This T cell receptor (beta chain) is drawn from a study of cytotoxic CD8 clonotypes in ibrutinib-treated CLL. Regarding the study as a whole: Lymph node repertoires were not studied, and sampling times were unmatched. In comparison with age-matched healthy donors, baseline clonality was higher and tracked circulating CD8+ T-cell counts. Once treatment began, public clonotypes, which were uncommon, contracted or stayed stable.

Germline CDR1 reads SGHRS; CDR2 reads YFSETQ. The CDR3 consists of 15 residues. Trimming cost V 0 bases and J 3 bases; bases outside gene matches: 5. Concerning this clone itself: As yet, its antigen is unknown.

Only in-frame clones appear in the TCRdb table, and some are missing; sequencing was by immunoSEQ multiplex PCR. The sample holds about 120,000 clones; approximately 58% are singletons and the top ten take 30% to 45%. The receptor was isolated from a human donor with chronic lymphocytic leukemia. This sequence joins TRBV5-1 and TRBJ1-1, with TRBD1 matching over 7 bases. Sequences were derived from PBMCs, sampled after 24 months of ibrutinib treatment. CDR3 amino acids: CASSLDGDRYTEAFF. Here the CDR3 DNA reads TGCGCCAGCAGCTTGGACGGGGACAGATACACTGAAGCTTTCTTT.